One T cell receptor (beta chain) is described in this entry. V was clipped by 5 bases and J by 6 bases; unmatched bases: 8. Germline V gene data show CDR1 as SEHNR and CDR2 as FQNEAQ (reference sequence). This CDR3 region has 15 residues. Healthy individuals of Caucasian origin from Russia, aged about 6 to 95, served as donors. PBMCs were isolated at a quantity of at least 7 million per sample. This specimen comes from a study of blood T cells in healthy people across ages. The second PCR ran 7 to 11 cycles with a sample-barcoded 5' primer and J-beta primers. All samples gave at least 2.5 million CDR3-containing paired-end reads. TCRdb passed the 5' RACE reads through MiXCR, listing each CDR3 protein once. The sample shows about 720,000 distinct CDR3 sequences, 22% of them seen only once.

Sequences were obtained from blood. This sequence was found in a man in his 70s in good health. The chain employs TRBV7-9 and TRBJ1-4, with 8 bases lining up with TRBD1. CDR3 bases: TGTGCCAGCAGCCGAACGGGACAGGCACATGAAAAACTGTTTTTT. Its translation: CASSRTGQAHEKLFF.